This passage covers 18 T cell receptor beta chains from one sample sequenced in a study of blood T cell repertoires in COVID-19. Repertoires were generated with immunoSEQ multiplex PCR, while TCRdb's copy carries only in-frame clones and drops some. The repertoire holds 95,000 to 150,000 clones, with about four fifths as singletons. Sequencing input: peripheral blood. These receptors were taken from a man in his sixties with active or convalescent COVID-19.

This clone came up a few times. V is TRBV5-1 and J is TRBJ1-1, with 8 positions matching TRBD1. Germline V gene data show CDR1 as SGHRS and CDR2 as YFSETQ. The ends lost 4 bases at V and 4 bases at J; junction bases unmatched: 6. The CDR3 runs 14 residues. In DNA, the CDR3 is TGCGCCAGCAGCGACACAGGGGGGACCACTGAAGCTTTCTTT. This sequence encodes CASSDTGGTTEAFF.

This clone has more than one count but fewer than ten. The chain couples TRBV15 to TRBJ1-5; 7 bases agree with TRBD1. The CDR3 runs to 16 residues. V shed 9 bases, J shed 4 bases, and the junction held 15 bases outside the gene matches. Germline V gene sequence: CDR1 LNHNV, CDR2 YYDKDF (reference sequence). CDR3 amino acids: CATANGDSFLNQPQHF. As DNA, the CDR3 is TGTGCCACAGCGAACGGGGACAGCTTTTTGAATCAGCCCCAGCATTTT.

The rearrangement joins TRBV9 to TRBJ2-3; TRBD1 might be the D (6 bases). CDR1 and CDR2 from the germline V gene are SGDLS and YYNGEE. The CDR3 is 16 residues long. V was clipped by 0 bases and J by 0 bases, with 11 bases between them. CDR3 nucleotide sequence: TGTGCCAGCAGCGTAGGGACAGTAACTAGCACAGATACGCAGTATTTT. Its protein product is CASSVGTVTSTDTQYF.

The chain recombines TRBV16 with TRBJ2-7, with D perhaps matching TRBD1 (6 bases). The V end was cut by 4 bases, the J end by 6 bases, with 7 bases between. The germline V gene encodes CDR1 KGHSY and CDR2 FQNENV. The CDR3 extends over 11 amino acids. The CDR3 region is CASSPGVEQYF. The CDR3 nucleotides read TGTGCCAGCAGCCCAGGGGTCGAGCAGTACTTC. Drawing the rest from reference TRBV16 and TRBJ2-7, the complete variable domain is GEEVAQTPKHLVRGEGQKAKLYCAPIKGHSYVFWYQQVLKNEFKFLISFQNENVFDETGMPKERFSAKCLPNSPCSLEIQATKLEDSAVYFCASSPGVEQYFGPGTRLTVT.

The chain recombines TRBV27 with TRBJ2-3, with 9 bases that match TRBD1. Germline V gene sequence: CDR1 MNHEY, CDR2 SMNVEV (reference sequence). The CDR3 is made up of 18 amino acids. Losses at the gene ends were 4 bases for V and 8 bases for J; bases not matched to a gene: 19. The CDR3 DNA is TGTGCCAGCAGTTCCCCCCGGGACAGGGCCGGGAGTCATGGTACGCAGTATTTT. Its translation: CASSSPRDRAGSHGTQYF.

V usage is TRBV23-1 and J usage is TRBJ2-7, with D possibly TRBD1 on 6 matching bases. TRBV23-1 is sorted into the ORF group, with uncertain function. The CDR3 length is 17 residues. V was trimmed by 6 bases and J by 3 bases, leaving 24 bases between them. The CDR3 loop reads CASSHIGTSDRCYEQYF. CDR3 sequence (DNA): TGCGCCAGCAGCCACATCGGCACATCGGACAGATGCTACGAGCAGTACTTC.

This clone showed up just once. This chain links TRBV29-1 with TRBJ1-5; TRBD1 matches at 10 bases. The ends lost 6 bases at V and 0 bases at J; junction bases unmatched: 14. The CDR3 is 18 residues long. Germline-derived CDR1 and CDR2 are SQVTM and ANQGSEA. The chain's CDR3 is CSVQPGTGDGNSNQPQHF. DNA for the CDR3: TGCAGCGTCCAACCCGGGACAGGGGATGGAAATAGCAATCAGCCCCAGCATTTT.

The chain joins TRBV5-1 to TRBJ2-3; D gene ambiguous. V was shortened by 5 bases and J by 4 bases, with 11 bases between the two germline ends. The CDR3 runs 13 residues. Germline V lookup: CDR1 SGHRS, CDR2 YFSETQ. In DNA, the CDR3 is TGCGCCAGCAGAGACGAGGTCGCAGATACGCAGTATTTT. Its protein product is CASRDEVADTQYF. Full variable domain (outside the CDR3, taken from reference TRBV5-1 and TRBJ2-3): KAGVTQTPRYLIKTRGQQVTLSCSPISGHRSVSWYQQTPGQGLQFLFEYFSETQRNKGNFPGRFSGRQFSNSRSEMNVSTLELGDSALYLCASRDEVADTQYFGPGTRLTVL.

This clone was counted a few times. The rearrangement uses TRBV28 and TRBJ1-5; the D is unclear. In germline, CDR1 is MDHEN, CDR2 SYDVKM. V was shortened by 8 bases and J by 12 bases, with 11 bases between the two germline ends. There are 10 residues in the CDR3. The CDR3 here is CASYREGQHF. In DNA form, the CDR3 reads TGTGCCAGCTATCGAGAGGGCCAGCATTTT.

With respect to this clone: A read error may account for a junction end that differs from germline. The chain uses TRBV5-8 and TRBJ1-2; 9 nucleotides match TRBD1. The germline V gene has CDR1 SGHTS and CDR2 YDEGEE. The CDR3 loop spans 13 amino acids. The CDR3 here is CASTLDRGYGYTF. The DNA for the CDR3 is TGTGCCAGCACCTTGGACAGGGGTTATGGCTACACCTTC.

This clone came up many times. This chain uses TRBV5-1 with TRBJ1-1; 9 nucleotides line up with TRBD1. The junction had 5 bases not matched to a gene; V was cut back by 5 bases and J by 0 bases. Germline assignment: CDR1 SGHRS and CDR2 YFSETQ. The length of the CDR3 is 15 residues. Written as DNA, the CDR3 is TGCGCCAGCAGTCCGGGACAGGGAATGAACACTGAAGCTTTCTTT. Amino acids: CASSPGQGMNTEAFF.

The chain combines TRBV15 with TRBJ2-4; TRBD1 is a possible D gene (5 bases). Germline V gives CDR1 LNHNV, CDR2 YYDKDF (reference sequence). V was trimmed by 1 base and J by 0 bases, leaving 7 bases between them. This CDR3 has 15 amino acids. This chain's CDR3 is CATSRAGAAKNIQYF. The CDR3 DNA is TGTGCCACCAGCAGAGCTGGGGCAGCCAAAAACATTCAGTACTTC.

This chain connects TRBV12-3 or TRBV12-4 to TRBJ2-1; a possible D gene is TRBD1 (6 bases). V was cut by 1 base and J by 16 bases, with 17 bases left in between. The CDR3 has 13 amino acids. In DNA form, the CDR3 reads TGTGCCAGCAGTTTAGGTCAGGGGTATCCGTTTTTCTTC. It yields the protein CASSLGQGYPFFF.

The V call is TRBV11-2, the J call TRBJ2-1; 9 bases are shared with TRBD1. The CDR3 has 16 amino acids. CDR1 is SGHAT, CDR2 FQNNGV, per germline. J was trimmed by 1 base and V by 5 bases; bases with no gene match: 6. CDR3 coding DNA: TGTGCCAGCAGCCAAACAGGGGGCGAGTCCTACAATGAGCAGTTCTTC. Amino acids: CASSQTGGESYNEQFF.

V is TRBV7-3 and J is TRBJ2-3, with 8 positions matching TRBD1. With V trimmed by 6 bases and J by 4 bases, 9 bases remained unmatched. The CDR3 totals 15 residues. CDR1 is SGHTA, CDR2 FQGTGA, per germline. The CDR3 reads CASRSGTGVADTQYF. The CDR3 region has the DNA TGTGCCAGCAGGTCCGGGACAGGCGTTGCAGATACGCAGTATTTT.

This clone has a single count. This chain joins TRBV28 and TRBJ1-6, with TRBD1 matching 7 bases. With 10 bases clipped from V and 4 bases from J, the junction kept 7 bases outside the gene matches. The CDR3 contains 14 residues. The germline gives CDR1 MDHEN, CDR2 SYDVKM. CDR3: CATLDRAYNSPLHF. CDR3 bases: TGTGCCACCCTTGACAGGGCTTATAATTCACCCCTCCACTTT.

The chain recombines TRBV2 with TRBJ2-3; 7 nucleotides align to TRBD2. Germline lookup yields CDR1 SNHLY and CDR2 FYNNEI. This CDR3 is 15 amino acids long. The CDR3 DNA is TGTGCTTCGAGGGCGGGGGACCTCGCGACAGATACGCAGTATTTT. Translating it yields CASRAGDLATDTQYF.

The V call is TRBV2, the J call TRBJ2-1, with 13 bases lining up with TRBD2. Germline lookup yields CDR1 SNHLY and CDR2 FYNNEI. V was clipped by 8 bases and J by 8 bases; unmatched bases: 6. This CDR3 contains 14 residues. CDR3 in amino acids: CASERTSGSYEQFF. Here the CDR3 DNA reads TGTGCCAGCGAGAGGACTAGCGGGAGTTATGAGCAGTTCTTC. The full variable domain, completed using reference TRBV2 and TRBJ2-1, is EPEVTQTPSHQVTQMGQEVILRCVPISNHLYFYWYRQILGQKVEFLVSFYNNEISEKSEIFDDQFSVERPDGSNFTLKIRSTKLEDSAMYFCASERTSGSYEQFFGPGTRLTVL.